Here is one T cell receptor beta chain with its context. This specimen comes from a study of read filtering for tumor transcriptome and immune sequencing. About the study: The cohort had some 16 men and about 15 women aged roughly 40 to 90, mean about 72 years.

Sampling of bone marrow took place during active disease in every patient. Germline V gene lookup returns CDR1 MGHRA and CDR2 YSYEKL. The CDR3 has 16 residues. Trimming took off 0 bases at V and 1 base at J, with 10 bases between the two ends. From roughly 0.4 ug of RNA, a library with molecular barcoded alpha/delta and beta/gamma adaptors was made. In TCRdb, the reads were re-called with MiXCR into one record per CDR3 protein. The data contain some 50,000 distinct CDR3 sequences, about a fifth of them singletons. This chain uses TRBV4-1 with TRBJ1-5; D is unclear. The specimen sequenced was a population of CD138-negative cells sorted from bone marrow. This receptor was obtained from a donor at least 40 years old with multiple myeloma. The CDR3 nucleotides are TGCGCCAGCAGCCAAGATCCCGGCATCAGCAATCAGCCCCAGCATTTT. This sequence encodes CASSQDPGISNQPQHF.